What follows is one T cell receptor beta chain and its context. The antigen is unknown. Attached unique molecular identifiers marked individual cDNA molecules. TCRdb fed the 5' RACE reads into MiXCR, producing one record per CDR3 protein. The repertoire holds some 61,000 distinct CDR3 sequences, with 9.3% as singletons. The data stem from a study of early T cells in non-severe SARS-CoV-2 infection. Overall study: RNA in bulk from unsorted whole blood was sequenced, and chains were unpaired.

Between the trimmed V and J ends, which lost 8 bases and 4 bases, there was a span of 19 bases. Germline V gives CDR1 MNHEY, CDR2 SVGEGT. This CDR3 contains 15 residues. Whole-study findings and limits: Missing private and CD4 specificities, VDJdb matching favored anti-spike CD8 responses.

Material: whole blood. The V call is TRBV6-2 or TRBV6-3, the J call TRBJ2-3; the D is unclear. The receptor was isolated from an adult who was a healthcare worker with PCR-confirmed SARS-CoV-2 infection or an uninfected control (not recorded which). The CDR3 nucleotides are TGTGCCAGCCTCAACACTCGAAACGGCGCAGATACGCAGTATTTT. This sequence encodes CASLNTRNGADTQYF.